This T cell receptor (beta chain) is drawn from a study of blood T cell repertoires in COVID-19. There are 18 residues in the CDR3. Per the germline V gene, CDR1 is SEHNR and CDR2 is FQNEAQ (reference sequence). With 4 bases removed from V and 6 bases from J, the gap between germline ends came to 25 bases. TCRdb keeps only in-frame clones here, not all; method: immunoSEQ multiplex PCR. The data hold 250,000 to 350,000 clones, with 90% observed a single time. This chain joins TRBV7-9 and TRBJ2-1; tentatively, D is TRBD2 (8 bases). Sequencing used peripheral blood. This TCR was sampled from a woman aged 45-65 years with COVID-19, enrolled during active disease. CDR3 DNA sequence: TGTGCCAGCAGCTCTTGGACAGGACCAGCGGGAGCGGGCAATGAGCAGTTCTTC. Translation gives CASSSWTGPAGAGNEQFF.